A selection of T cell receptor beta chains follows, all from one sample in a study of post-analysis software for immune sequencing data. TCRdb independently ran MiXCR on the PCR reads; one entry per CDR3 protein. The data hold roughly 800,000 distinct CDR3 sequences, with under 70% observed a single time. Material: blood. These TCRs come from a girl between 10 and 17 years old with multiple sclerosis. The CDR3 runs from the conserved cysteine through the conserved F or W. A D gene is named only where the DNA matches it firmly. Rows give clone size only sometimes, using once, few, many, or a class for an expanded clone.

d_gene	len	abundance	v_gene	j_gene	CDR3nt	CDR3aa
TRBD2	15	.	TRBV20-1	TRBJ2-7	TGCAGTGCCTTGGGAGGGACTCACTTTCCCTACGAGCAGTACTTC	CSALGGTHFPYEQYF
TRBD2	16	.	TRBV29-1	TRBJ2-1	TGCAGCGCCCCACTAGCGGGGGGCCAAATACACAATGAGCAGTTCTTC	CSAPLAGGQIHNEQFF
TRBD1	13	.	TRBV28	TRBJ2-7	TGTGCCAGCACACTGACAGGGATCTACGAGCAGTACTTC	CASTLTGIYEQYF
.	13	.	TRBV6-5	TRBJ2-7	TGTGCCAGCACCCGTTGGGGCGCCTACGAGCAGTACTTC	CASTRWGAYEQYF
TRBD2	16	.	TRBV3-1	TRBJ2-1	TGTGCCAGCAGCCAAGGGGTCCTAGCGGGAGATAATGAGCAGTTCTTC	CASSQGVLAGDNEQFF
TRBD2	15	.	TRBV20-1	TRBJ2-5	TGCAGTGCTTACGGACTAGCCCCCAGCGGGGAGACCCAGTACTTC	CSAYGLAPSGETQYF
TRBD2	16	.	TRBV5-1	TRBJ2-3	TGCGCCAGCAGCTTGGGGACCGGGAGGTTAGCGGATACGCAGTATTTT	CASSLGTGRLADTQYF
.	15	.	TRBV7-9	TRBJ2-7	TGTGCCAGCAGCCCCTACCTTCGAGGGATTAACGAGCAGTACTTC	CASSPYLRGINEQYF
.	18	.	TRBV4-1	TRBJ2-1	TGCGCCAGCAGACCTACGATTCTACGGGACAACTCCTACAATGAGCAGTTCTTC	CASRPTILRDNSYNEQFF
.	16	.	TRBV12-3/TRBV12-4	TRBJ2-3	TGTGCCAGCAGTCCCCACCGCTCAGCTCGCACAGATACGCAGTATTTT	CASSPHRSARTDTQYF
TRBD2	13	few	TRBV20-1	TRBJ2-7	TGCAGTGCTCAGCGGGGACCCTCCTACGAGCAGTACTTC	CSAQRGPSYEQYF
TRBD2	15	.	TRBV10-3	TRBJ2-3	TGTGCCATCAGTGTGGGACTAGCGGGATCGGATACGCAGTATTTT	CAISVGLAGSDTQYF
.	15	.	TRBV3-1	TRBJ1-1	TGTGCCAGCAGCCAAGATCGGCCAGTATACACTGAAGCTTTCTTT	CASSQDRPVYTEAFF
.	12	.	TRBV11-2	TRBJ2-7	TGTGCCAGCAGCCTAACTAGAAACGAGCAGTACTTC	CASSLTRNEQYF
TRBD2	16	.	TRBV6-4	TRBJ2-3	TGTGCCAGCAGTGACTCAGGCGGGGGGGCCGCAGATACGCAGTATTTT	CASSDSGGGAADTQYF
.	15	.	TRBV4-2	TRBJ1-6	TGTGCCAGCAGCCAAGACAGGGCCGGGAGTTCACCCCTCCACTTT	CASSQDRAGSSPLHF
TRBD1	15	.	TRBV28	TRBJ2-1	TGTGCCAGCAGTTTTGATCAGGGGGCACGCAATGAGCAGTTCTTC	CASSFDQGARNEQFF
TRBD1	15	few	TRBV20-1	TRBJ2-7	TGCAGTGCTAGAGATAAGGGGACAGGGGCCTACGAGCAGTACTTC	CSARDKGTGAYEQYF
.	14	.	TRBV5-1	TRBJ1-1	TGCGCCAGCAGCTTGGAGGGACCCTTTACTGAAGCTTTCTTT	CASSLEGPFTEAFF
.	14	.	TRBV7-2	TRBJ1-2	TGTGCCAGCAGCTTAGGAGGACGGGGTTGGGGCTACACCTTC	CASSLGGRGWGYTF
.	14	.	TRBV20-1	TRBJ2-7	TGCAGTGCTCGCCCCGGACAGAGGGCATGGGAGCAGTACTTC	CSARPGQRAWEQYF
.	14	.	TRBV7-9	TRBJ1-5	TGTGCCAGCAACTTAGATAACAGCAATCAGCCCCAGCATTTT	CASNLDNSNQPQHF
.	15	.	TRBV12-3/TRBV12-4	TRBJ1-5	TGTGCCAGCAGTTTAGCCGGAGTGGGCAATCAGCCCCAGCATTTT	CASSLAGVGNQPQHF
.	14	.	TRBV5-1	TRBJ1-2	TGCGCCAGCAGCTCGACGGGGGCGCGGGGTGGCTACACCTTC	CASSSTGARGGYTF
TRBD2	16	few	TRBV10-3	TRBJ2-5	TGTGCCATCAGTGCCCCGACTAGCGGGGGCCATCCTGAGCAGTACTTC	CAISAPTSGGHPEQYF
TRBD1	13	.	TRBV28	TRBJ1-2	TGTGCCGGTCAGGGGGGGGCCCCGGCGGGTTACACCTTC	CAGQGGAPAGYTF
TRBD1	14	few	TRBV5-1	TRBJ2-1	TGCGCCAGCAGCCGGGACAGGGGGGACAATGAGCAGTTCTTC	CASSRDRGDNEQFF